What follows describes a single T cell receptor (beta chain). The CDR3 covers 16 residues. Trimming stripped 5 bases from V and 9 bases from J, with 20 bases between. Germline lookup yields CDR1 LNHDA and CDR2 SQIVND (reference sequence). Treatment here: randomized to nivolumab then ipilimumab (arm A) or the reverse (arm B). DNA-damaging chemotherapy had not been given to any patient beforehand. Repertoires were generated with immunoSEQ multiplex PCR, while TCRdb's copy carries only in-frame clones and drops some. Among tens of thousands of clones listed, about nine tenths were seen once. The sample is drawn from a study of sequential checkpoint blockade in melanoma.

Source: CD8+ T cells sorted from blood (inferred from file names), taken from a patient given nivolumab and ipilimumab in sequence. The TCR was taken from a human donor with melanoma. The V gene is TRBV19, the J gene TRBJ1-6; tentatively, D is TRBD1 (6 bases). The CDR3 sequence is CASSPAAGARGSPLHF. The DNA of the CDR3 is TGTGCCAGTAGTCCCGCAGCGGGGGCGCGAGGTTCACCCCTCCACTTT. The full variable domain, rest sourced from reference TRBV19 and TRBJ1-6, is DGGITQSPKYLFRKEGQNVTLSCEQNLNHDAMYWYRQDPGQGLRLIYYSQIVNDFQKGDIAEGYSVSREKKESFPLTVTSAQKNPTAFYLCASSPAAGARGSPLHFGNGTRLTVT.